This TCR beta chain was observed in a study of sequential checkpoint blockade in melanoma. As for the study in general: Patients were randomized 1:1 to nivolumab-then-ipilimumab or ipilimumab-then-nivolumab first-line. Maintenance nivolumab came after either treatment sequence.

This table comes from immunoSEQ multiplex PCR, and its TCRdb copy is limited to in-frame clones, with some not included. The sample includes 6,000 to 9,500 clones, about 25% of them seen just once. This CDR3 has 15 amino acids. The germline V gene has CDR1 LGHNT and CDR2 FRNRAP. The treatment denotes: randomized to nivolumab then ipilimumab (arm A) or the reverse (arm B). None of the patients previously received DNA-damaging chemotherapy. By share, this clone ranks as medium-sized. The chain joins TRBV12-5 to TRBJ2-1; perhaps TRBD2 as D (5 bases). The source of this sequence is a human donor with melanoma. Sequenced here: tumor tissue (inferred from file names), sampled from a patient given nivolumab and ipilimumab in sequence. The CDR3: CASARSLGSYNEQFF. The CDR3 DNA reads as TGTGCCAGCGCCAGGAGTTTGGGGAGTTACAATGAGCAGTTCTTC.